These 19 T cell receptor beta chains originate from one sample sequenced in a study of human T cells and chemical hapten exposure. Each CDR3 protein is one row after TCRdb ran MiXCR on the RACE reads. This table holds about 380,000 distinct CDR3 sequences, approximately 4.4% found once. Time point noted: patch test 1, 2 weeks after DPC sensitization. Specified treatment: therapeutic diphenylcyclopropenone sensitization with weekly scalp DPC. This material consisted of whole blood, taken in connection with sensitization to the hapten diphenylcyclopropenone (DPC). These TCRs come from a woman between 45 and 65 years old with alopecia areata. Some clones in this sample may be carry-over from other donors' samples.

This clonotype was detected ten times or more. V is TRBV2 and J is TRBJ2-3, with 7 bases identical to TRBD2. Trimming at V came to 11 bases and at J to 4 bases, leaving 6 bases not matched to a gene. CDR1 and CDR2 (germline): SNHLY, FYNNEI. This CDR3 is built from 12 residues. For the CDR3, the DNA is TGTGCCTCGGGGGGAGGCCCAGATACGCAGTATTTT. Amino acids: CASGGGPDTQYF.

This clonotype was seen repeatedly, ten times or more. The chain couples TRBV28 to TRBJ1-2, with a tentative D call TRBD1 (6 bases). The V gene lost 3 bases and the J gene lost 8 bases, with 13 bases spanning the gap. The CDR3 totals 13 residues. The germline V gene encodes CDR1 MDHEN and CDR2 SYDVKM. CDR3 protein: CASSFQGRGGYTF. Written as DNA, the CDR3 is TGTGCCAGCAGTTTTCAGGGGAGAGGGGGCTACACCTTC.

CDR3 DNA sequence: TGTGCCAGCAGGAGGACAGGGCTGAACACTGAAGCTTTCTTT. Encoded protein: CASRRTGLNTEAFF. V gene TRBV12-3 or TRBV12-4 combines with J gene TRBJ1-1; 8 bases agree with TRBD1. The CDR3 is 14 residues long. The V gene end was trimmed by 6 bases and the J gene end by 0 bases; junction bases not matched to a gene: 3.

In this sample, this clonotype turned up a few times. This chain joins TRBV12-3 or TRBV12-4 and TRBJ1-2; 7 bases fit TRBD1. V gave up 6 bases and J gave up 4 bases; unmatched junction bases: 2. The CDR3 loop spans 12 amino acids. The CDR3 loop is CASRDRSYGYTF. The CDR3 DNA reads TGTGCCAGCAGGGACAGGTCCTATGGCTACACCTTC.

V gene TRBV27 combines with J gene TRBJ2-3, with D possibly being TRBD1 (5 bases). Trimming removed 8 bases at V and 2 bases at J, with 17 bases between. The CDR3 covers 15 residues. Germline-derived CDR1 and CDR2 are MNHEY and SMNVEV (reference sequence). The CDR3 DNA is TGTGCCAGCGTCCCAAGGGGCCCCAACACAGATACGCAGTATTTT. This translates into CASVPRGPNTDTQYF.

This clonotype appeared a few times. The chain combines TRBV15 with TRBJ1-1; D is uncertain. Germline V CDR1 and CDR2: LNHNV, YYDKDF (reference sequence). There are 13 residues in the CDR3. Trimming left V 4 bases short and J 1 base short, with 7 bases between. Here the CDR3 reads CATSTPGNTEAFF. The CDR3 DNA is TGTGCCACCAGCACCCCCGGGAACACTGAAGCTTTCTTT.

There are many counts of this clonotype. The V and J genes are TRBV12-3 or TRBV12-4 and TRBJ2-5; 14 bases align to TRBD2. Trimming took 6 bases from V and 6 from J; bases not matched to a gene: 6. The CDR3 contains 15 residues. CDR3 in amino acids: CASSPTSGGGKTQYF. The CDR3, as DNA: TGTGCCAGCAGCCCGACTAGCGGGGGGGGGAAGACCCAGTACTTC.

This clonotype was counted only a few times. The chain uses TRBV12-3 or TRBV12-4 and TRBJ1-2, with D unclear. The CDR3 totals 13 residues. V was cut by 3 bases and J by 4 bases, with 9 bases left in between. CDR3 sequence (DNA): TGTGCCAGCAGTTTCGGGCAGCTCTATGGCTACACCTTC. As protein: CASSFGQLYGYTF.

This clonotype was found a few times. The chain has TRBV5-1 and TRBJ2-1; TRBD1 matches 10 bases. The germline V gene encodes CDR1 SGHRS and CDR2 YFSETQ. The CDR3 has 16 residues. The V and J ends lost 5 bases and 6 bases, in that order; junction bases with no gene match: 11. The CDR3: CASRASRDRGTNEQFF. For the CDR3, the DNA is TGCGCCAGCAGGGCAAGCCGGGACAGGGGCACCAATGAGCAGTTCTTC.

This clonotype was seen a few times. This chain connects TRBV28 to TRBJ1-6; no firm D call. Per the germline V gene, CDR1 is MDHEN and CDR2 is SYDVKM. Trimming removed 1 base from V and 9 bases from J, with 10 bases in between. The CDR3 consists of 14 residues. DNA of the CDR3: TGTGCCAGCAGTTTATCTCTACCGCGTTCACCCCTCCACTTT. It specifies CASSLSLPRSPLHF. The full variable domain, in which reference TRBV28 and TRBJ1-6 provide the parts outside the CDR3, is DVKVTQSSRYLVKRTGEKVFLECVQDMDHENMFWYRQDPGLGLRLIYFSYDVKMKEKGDIPEGYSVSREKKERFSLILESASTNQTSMYLCASSLSLPRSPLHFGNGTRLTVT.

Only a few counts were recorded for this clonotype. V and J are TRBV5-1 and TRBJ1-1; D possibly corresponds to TRBD1 (5 bases). Trimming took 3 bases from V and 5 from J, leaving 17 bases between them. Germline V gene lookup returns CDR1 SGHRS and CDR2 YFSETQ. The CDR3 has 15 amino acids. CDR3 bases: TGCGCCAGCAGCTGGGACGGTATTGGGGGTACTGAAGCTTTCTTT. Translating it yields CASSWDGIGGTEAFF. Full variable domain (remainder filled in from reference TRBV5-1 and TRBJ1-1): KAGVTQTPRYLIKTRGQQVTLSCSPISGHRSVSWYQQTPGQGLQFLFEYFSETQRNKGNFPGRFSGRQFSNSRSEMNVSTLELGDSALYLCASSWDGIGGTEAFFGQGTRLTVV.

The CDR3 protein is CAISSMDRGQGNTIYF. DNA of the CDR3: TGTGCCATCAGCTCAATGGACAGGGGGCAAGGAAACACCATATATTTT. V gene TRBV10-3 combines with J gene TRBJ1-3, with 11 bases aligning to TRBD1. The germline gives CDR1 ENHRY, CDR2 SYGVKD. V trimming: 6 bases; J trimming: 4 bases; junction bases outside the gene matches: 8. This CDR3 is 16 amino acids long.

This clonotype has a count of ten or more. This chain joins TRBV7-2 and TRBJ2-4, with D possibly matching TRBD1 (6 bases). This CDR3 has 15 residues. Trimming removed 4 bases at V and 0 bases at J, with 10 bases between. Germline CDR1 reads SGHTA; CDR2 reads FQGNSA. The CDR3 spells CASSSGQLAKNIQYF. CDR3 nucleotide sequence: TGTGCCAGCAGCTCCGGACAGCTAGCCAAAAACATTCAGTACTTC.

Concerning this clonotype: A much more abundant neighbour one base away suggests this may be a read error. The V and J genes are TRBV9 and TRBJ2-1; D unresolved. CDR3 length equals 12 residues. CDR1 is SGDLS, CDR2 YYNGEE, per germline. The CDR3 DNA sequence: TGTCCCAGCAGCCAAAGACCCTCCGAGCAGTTCTTC. Its translation: CPSSQRPSEQFF. Variable domain in full (rest from reference TRBV9 and TRBJ2-1): DSGVTQTPKHLITATGQRVTLRCSPRSGDLSVYWYQQSLDQGLQFLIQYYNGEERAKGNILERFSAQQFPDLHSELNLSSLELGDSALYFCPSSQRPSEQFFGPGTRLTVL.

This clonotype was seen more than once but under ten times. V usage is TRBV10-1 and J usage is TRBJ2-3; D is possibly TRBD1 (6 bases). Germline lookup yields CDR1 WNHNN and CDR2 SYGVQD (reference sequence). The CDR3 totals 15 residues. Trimming removed 6 bases from V and 5 bases from J, with 18 bases in between. The CDR3: CASSPATGSGDTQYF. The CDR3 DNA reads as TGCGCCAGCAGCCCCGCGACAGGCTCAGGAGATACGCAGTATTTT.

The chain combines TRBV3-1 with TRBJ2-1; D not resolved. This CDR3 region has 12 residues. Germline assignment: CDR1 LGHDT and CDR2 YNNKEL (reference sequence). V shed 0 bases and J shed 7 bases, with 4 bases lying between them. CDR3 in DNA: TGTGCCAGCAGCCAAGAGAAAAATGAGCAGTTCTTC. Encoded protein: CASSQEKNEQFF.

This clonotype was counted ten times or more. The chain links TRBV12-3 or TRBV12-4 to TRBJ1-1; D call uncertain. CDR3 length: 12 amino acids. Trimming pared 6 bases from V and 7 bases from J, leaving 12 bases between. The CDR3 loop reads CASSRSSGEAFF. The CDR3 bases are TGTGCCAGCAGCCGCTCGAGCGGTGAAGCTTTCTTT.

The chain has TRBV6-4 and TRBJ1-2, with D perhaps matching TRBD1 (6 bases). CDR1 and CDR2 (germline): MRHNA, SNTAGT. The CDR3 consists of 14 residues. Trimming pared 5 bases from V and 0 bases from J, leaving 10 bases between. As DNA, the CDR3 is TGTGCCAGCAGTCCAGGACAGACTAACTATGGCTACACCTTC. Translated, it gives CASSPGQTNYGYTF.

This clonotype has ten or more counts. The gene calls are TRBV7-8 and TRBJ1-1, with a tentative D call TRBD1 (5 bases). The V gene's germline CDR1 is SGHVS and CDR2 FQNEAQ. The CDR3 extends over 11 amino acids. Trimming cost V 7 bases and J 6 bases, with 9 bases left between them. The CDR3 spells CASKRGSEAFF. CDR3 bases: TGTGCCAGCAAGAGGGGTTCTGAAGCTTTCTTT.